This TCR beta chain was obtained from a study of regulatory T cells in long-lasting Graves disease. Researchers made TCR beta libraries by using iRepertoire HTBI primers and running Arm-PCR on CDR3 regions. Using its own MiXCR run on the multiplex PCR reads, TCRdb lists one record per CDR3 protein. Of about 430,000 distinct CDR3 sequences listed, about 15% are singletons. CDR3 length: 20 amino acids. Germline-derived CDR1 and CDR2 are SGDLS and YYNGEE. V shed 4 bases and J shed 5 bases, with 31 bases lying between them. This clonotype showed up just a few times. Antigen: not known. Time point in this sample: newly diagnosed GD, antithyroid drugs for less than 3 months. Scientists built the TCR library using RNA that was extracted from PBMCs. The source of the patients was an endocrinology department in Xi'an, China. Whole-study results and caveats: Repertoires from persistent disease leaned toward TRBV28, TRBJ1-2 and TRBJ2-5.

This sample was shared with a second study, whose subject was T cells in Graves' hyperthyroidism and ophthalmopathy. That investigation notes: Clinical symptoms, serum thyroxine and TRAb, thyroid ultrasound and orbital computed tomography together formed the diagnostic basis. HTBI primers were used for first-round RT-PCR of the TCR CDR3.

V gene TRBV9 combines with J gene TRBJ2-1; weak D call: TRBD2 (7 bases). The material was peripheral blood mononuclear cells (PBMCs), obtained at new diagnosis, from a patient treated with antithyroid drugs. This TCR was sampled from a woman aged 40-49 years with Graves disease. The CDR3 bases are TGTGCCAGCAGCCCCCGGAGTCAGGGGAAAACTAGCGCATACCACAATGAGCAGTTCTTC. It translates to CASSPRSQGKTSAYHNEQFF.